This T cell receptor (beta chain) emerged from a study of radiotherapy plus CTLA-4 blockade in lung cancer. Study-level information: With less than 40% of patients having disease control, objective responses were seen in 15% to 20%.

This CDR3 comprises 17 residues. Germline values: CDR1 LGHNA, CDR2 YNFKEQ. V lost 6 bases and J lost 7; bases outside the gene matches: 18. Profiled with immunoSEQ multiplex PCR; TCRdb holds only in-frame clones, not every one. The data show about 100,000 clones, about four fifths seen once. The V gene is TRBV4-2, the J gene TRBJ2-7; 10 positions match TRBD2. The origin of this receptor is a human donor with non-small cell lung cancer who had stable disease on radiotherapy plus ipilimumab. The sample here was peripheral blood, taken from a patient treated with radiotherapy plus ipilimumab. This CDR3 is CASSRKGLASGRGEQYF. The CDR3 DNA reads TGTGCCAGCAGTCGCAAAGGATTGGCTAGCGGGAGAGGTGAGCAGTACTTC.